These 24 T cell receptor beta chains came from one sample sequenced in a study of blood T cells in healthy people across ages. A second about 7 to 12 cycle PCR used barcoded and J-beta primers. One entry per CDR3 protein results from TCRdb running MiXCR on the 5' RACE reads. The sample comprises 600,000 to 850,000 distinct CDR3 sequences, roughly 45% of which are singletons, and 20% to 25% rests with the top ten. Sequencing used blood. These receptors were taken from a woman aged 60-75 years in good health.

This clonotype was found a few times. The chain is built from TRBV19 and TRBJ1-3; perhaps TRBD1 as D (6 bases). The CDR3 totals 15 residues. Trimming took off 3 bases at V and 2 bases at J, with 11 bases between the two ends. Germline V gives CDR1 LNHDA, CDR2 SQIVND (reference sequence). The CDR3 DNA reads as TGTGCCAGTAGTATTACTGGACAGACTGGAAACACCATATATTTT. This sequence encodes CASSITGQTGNTIYF. The full variable domain, in which reference TRBV19 and TRBJ1-3 provide the parts outside the CDR3, is DGGITQSPKYLFRKEGQNVTLSCEQNLNHDAMYWYRQDPGQGLRLIYYSQIVNDFQKGDIAEGYSVSREKKESFPLTVTSAQKNPTAFYLCASSITGQTGNTIYFGEGSWLTVV.

The genes are TRBV24-1 and TRBJ2-4, with a tentative D call TRBD1 (5 bases). The better agreement between TRBJ2-5 and the DNA end casts doubt on the J call. The CDR3 loop spans 13 amino acids. CDR1 is KGHDR, CDR2 SFDVKD, per germline. The CDR3 region has the DNA TGTGCCACCAGGCGCGGACAATGGGAGACCCAGTACTTC. Translation gives CATRRGQWETQYF.

This rearrangement joins TRBV21-1 to TRBJ2-4; TRBD1, the D gene given by the table, was not confirmed from the DNA. TRBV21-1 is a listed pseudogene. The CDR3 spans 14 residues. The CDR3 spells CASGGNETKNIQYF. The CDR3 bases are TGTGCCAGCGGGGGGAATGAGACCAAAAACATTCAGTACTTC.

The chain links TRBV12-3 or TRBV12-4 to TRBJ2-1; tentative D call: TRBD2 (5 bases). V was clipped by 1 base and J by 8 bases, with 18 bases between them. The CDR3 sequence is 16 residues long. CDR3 amino acids: CASSLEFRRGGHEQFF. The CDR3 DNA reads TGTGCCAGCAGTTTAGAGTTTAGACGGGGTGGGCATGAGCAGTTCTTC.

At least ten counts were recorded for this clonotype. The V gene is TRBV10-3, the J gene TRBJ2-1, with 8 bases matching TRBD2. The ends lost 4 bases at V and 0 bases at J; junction bases unmatched: 5. Germline CDR1 ENHRY, CDR2 SYGVKD. This CDR3 is 16 amino acids long. The CDR3 DNA sequence: TGTGCCATCAGTGGTCGGGGGGGGAGCTCCTACAATGAGCAGTTCTTC. Its protein product is CAISGRGGSSYNEQFF.

The chain links TRBV6-6 to TRBJ2-5, with 8 bases identical to TRBD1. Germline values: CDR1 MNHNY, CDR2 SVGAGI (reference sequence). The CDR3 is 17 amino acids. Trimming at V came to 6 bases and at J to 3 bases, leaving 15 bases not matched to a gene. CDR3 DNA: TGTGCCAGCAGAACCACCTTCCGCGACAGGGGCAAAGAGACCCAGTACTTC. As protein: CASRTTFRDRGKETQYF.

This sequence joins TRBV14 and TRBJ1-2; maybe TRBD1 (6 bases). This CDR3 has 15 amino acids. The V gene lost 2 bases and the J gene lost 3 bases, with 13 bases spanning the gap. The germline CDR1 and CDR2 sequences are SGHDN and FVKESK. In nucleotides, the CDR3 is TGTGCCAGCAGCCAACGGGGGGGCCAGGACTATGGCTACACCTTC. Amino acids: CASSQRGGQDYGYTF.

This clonotype was observed at least ten times. This chain uses TRBV11-2 with TRBJ2-3; 9 bases match TRBD2. The J segment lost 2 bases and the V segment lost 3 bases, leaving 3 bases of the junction unmatched. Germline CDR1 SGHAT, CDR2 FQNNGV. This CDR3 is built from 15 residues. The DNA of the CDR3 is TGTGCCAGCAGCTTCCTAGCGGGGTTCACAGATACGCAGTATTTT. Its translation: CASSFLAGFTDTQYF.

This clonotype was counted a few times. This chain uses TRBV5-8 with TRBJ2-7; TRBD1 is a possible D gene (5 bases). From germline, CDR1 is SGHTS and CDR2 YDEGEE. V was trimmed by 0 bases and J by 0 bases, leaving 16 bases between them. The CDR3 is 17 residues long. The CDR3 loop reads CASSLVTETVSSYEQYF. The DNA of the CDR3 is TGTGCCAGCAGCTTGGTGACAGAGACAGTGAGCTCCTACGAGCAGTACTTC.

A few counts support this clonotype. The chain recombines TRBV9 with TRBJ2-5, with D perhaps matching TRBD1 (6 bases). The CDR3 is 13 amino acids. Trimming shortened V by 5 bases and J by 7 bases, and 15 bases separated the two germline ends. Germline values: CDR1 SGDLS, CDR2 YYNGEE. CDR3 protein: CASRGAQGGTQYF. The CDR3 nucleotides read TGTGCCAGCAGGGGGGCACAAGGCGGGACCCAGTACTTC.

The DNA for the CDR3 is TGTGCCAGCAGCCAATGGGACACATTGGGGTACTTC. It specifies CASSQWDTLGYF. V and J are TRBV2 and TRBJ2-5; maybe TRBD1 (6 bases). The CDR3 runs 12 residues. Trimming removed 6 bases at V and 13 bases at J, with 18 bases between. From germline, CDR1 is SNHLY and CDR2 FYNNEI.

The chain uses TRBV20-1 and TRBJ1-2; D is unresolved. The CDR3 spans 16 residues. The V gene's germline CDR1 is DFQATT and CDR2 SNEGSKA (reference sequence). V shed 0 bases and J shed 4 bases, with 18 bases lying between them. The CDR3 loop is CSARDLRLRALYGYTF. The CDR3 DNA sequence: TGCAGTGCTAGAGATTTGAGATTGAGGGCGCTCTATGGCTACACCTTC.

This chain joins TRBV18 and TRBJ2-5, with 9 bases aligning to TRBD1. The J call may be incorrect, as the DNA end agrees better with TRBJ2-7. Germline V gene data show CDR1 as KGHSH and CDR2 as LQKENI. The CDR3 sequence is 13 residues long. CDR3 DNA sequence: TGTGCCAGTTCCGGACAGGGGACGACCGAGCAGTACTTC. Protein product: CASSGQGTTEQYF.

This clonotype occurred a few times. This chain joins TRBV6-5 and TRBJ1-2; TRBD1 matches at 7 bases. Germline V gene data show CDR1 as MNHEY and CDR2 as SVGAGI. There are 14 residues in the CDR3. V shed 5 bases and J 4 bases; nucleotides not matched to a gene: 7. Here the CDR3 DNA reads TGTGCCAGCAGTCCAGACAGGGACGGCTATGGCTACACCTTC. The encoded protein is CASSPDRDGYGYTF.

The chain couples TRBV30 to TRBJ2-7; 8 bases match TRBD1. The CDR3 runs to 15 residues. J gave up 7 bases and V 3 bases, and 14 bases lay outside the gene matches. The germline gives CDR1 GTSNPN, CDR2 SVGIG (reference sequence). CDR3 sequence: CAWSSSGQVFREQYF. In DNA form, the CDR3 reads TGTGCCTGGAGCTCTTCGGGACAGGTGTTTCGGGAGCAGTACTTC.

The chain joins TRBV20-1 to TRBJ1-4; TRBD1 agrees at 10 bases. Germline assignment: CDR1 DFQATT and CDR2 SNEGSKA (reference sequence). The CDR3 spans 17 residues. V lost 2 bases to trimming and J lost 7 bases; unmatched junction nucleotides: 13. CDR3 nucleotides: TGCAGTGCTAGACTCCTCGGGACAGGGGATCTGAGTGAAAAACTGTTTTTT. Its protein is CSARLLGTGDLSEKLFF.

The chain uses TRBV27 and TRBJ1-5; D may be TRBD1 (5 bases). With 6 bases removed from V and 7 bases from J, the gap between germline ends came to 13 bases. Germline V gene data show CDR1 as MNHEY and CDR2 as SMNVEV (reference sequence). This CDR3 comprises 13 residues. DNA of the CDR3: TGTGCCAGCAGACCGACAGAAGGCCAGCCCCAGCATTTT. Protein product: CASRPTEGQPQHF.

This clonotype has just a few counts. The chain recombines TRBV20-1 with TRBJ2-1; 13 bases are a match to TRBD2. Germline V lookup: CDR1 DFQATT, CDR2 SNEGSKA (reference sequence). Losses at the gene ends were 5 bases for V and 0 bases for J; bases not matched to a gene: 19. The CDR3 loop spans 21 amino acids. CDR3 residues: CSAGAPLLAGGPPISYNEQFF. In nucleotides, the CDR3 is TGCAGTGCTGGGGCCCCCCTACTAGCGGGAGGGCCACCTATCTCCTACAATGAGCAGTTCTTC.

As to this clonotype: At one boundary the junction diverges from the germline segment, which might be a read error. The chain carries TRBV4-2 and TRBJ2-7; D is ambiguous. This CDR3 is built from 12 residues. Germline CDR1 is LGHNA and CDR2 is YNFKEQ. DNA for the CDR3: TGTGCCAGCAGCCCAGACTCCTGCGAGCAGTACTTC. The encoded protein is CASSPDSCEQYF.

V gene TRBV7-2 combines with J gene TRBJ2-1, with D possibly matching TRBD2 (6 bases). The J call is uncertain, as TRBJ2-7 better fits the DNA end. CDR1 is SGHTA, CDR2 FQGNSA, per germline. The CDR3 length is 16 residues. CDR3 DNA: TGTGCCAGCAGCTTAGCGGGCGGGGCCTCCTACAATGAGCAGTACTTC. Translated, it gives CASSLAGGASYNEQYF.

V usage is TRBV4-2 and J usage is TRBJ2-1; 7 nucleotides line up with TRBD1. Trimming at V came to 4 bases and at J to 6 bases, leaving 15 bases not matched to a gene. The germline gives CDR1 LGHNA, CDR2 YNFKEQ. The length of the CDR3 is 17 residues. The CDR3 nucleotides read TGTGCCAGCAGCCTAGAGGGGGCTAGCACCCCACGCAATGAGCAGTTCTTC. Amino acids: CASSLEGASTPRNEQFF.

The V gene is TRBV28, the J gene TRBJ2-3; D possibly corresponds to TRBD1 (6 bases). The V gene's germline CDR1 is MDHEN and CDR2 SYDVKM. Trimming stripped 0 bases from V and 3 bases from J, with 13 bases between. The CDR3 loop spans 16 amino acids. CDR3 sequence reads: CASSLWVRGATDTQYF. The DNA of the CDR3 is TGTGCCAGCAGTTTATGGGTCAGGGGAGCGACAGATACGCAGTATTTT.

The chain is built from TRBV30 and TRBJ1-1, with a weak D call TRBD1 (6 bases). CDR3 length equals 14 residues. Germline V gene lookup returns CDR1 GTSNPN and CDR2 SVGIG (reference sequence). The V gene lost 0 bases and the J gene lost 1 base, with 9 bases spanning the gap. The CDR3 coding sequence is TGTGCCTGGAGTGTACAGGGTGCGAACACTGAAGCTTTCTTT. Translation: CAWSVQGANTEAFF.

This clonotype was detected a few times. The J gene is TRBJ2-7, the V gene TRBV16, with 8 bases matching TRBD1. The length of the CDR3 is 15 residues. Germline CDR1 and CDR2: KGHSY and FQNENV. V lost 2 bases and J lost 5; bases outside the gene matches: 8. The CDR3 nucleotides read TGTGCCAGCAGCCAAAGGTGGACAGGGTCAAACGAGCAGTACTTC. Translated, it gives CASSQRWTGSNEQYF.